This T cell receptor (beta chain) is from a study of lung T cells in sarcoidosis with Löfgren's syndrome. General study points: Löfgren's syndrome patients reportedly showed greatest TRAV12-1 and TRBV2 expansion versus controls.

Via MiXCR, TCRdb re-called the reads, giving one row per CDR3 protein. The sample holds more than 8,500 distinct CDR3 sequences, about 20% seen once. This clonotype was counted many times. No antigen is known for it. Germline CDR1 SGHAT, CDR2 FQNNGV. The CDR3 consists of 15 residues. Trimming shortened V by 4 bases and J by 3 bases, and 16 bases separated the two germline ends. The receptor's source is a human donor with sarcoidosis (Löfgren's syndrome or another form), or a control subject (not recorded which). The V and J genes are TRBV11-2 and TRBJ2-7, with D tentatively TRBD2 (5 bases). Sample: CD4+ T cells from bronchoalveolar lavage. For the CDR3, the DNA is TGTGCCAGCAGCTCCTCTCAGACTACTTTCTACGAGCAGTACTTC. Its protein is CASSSSQTTFYEQYF.